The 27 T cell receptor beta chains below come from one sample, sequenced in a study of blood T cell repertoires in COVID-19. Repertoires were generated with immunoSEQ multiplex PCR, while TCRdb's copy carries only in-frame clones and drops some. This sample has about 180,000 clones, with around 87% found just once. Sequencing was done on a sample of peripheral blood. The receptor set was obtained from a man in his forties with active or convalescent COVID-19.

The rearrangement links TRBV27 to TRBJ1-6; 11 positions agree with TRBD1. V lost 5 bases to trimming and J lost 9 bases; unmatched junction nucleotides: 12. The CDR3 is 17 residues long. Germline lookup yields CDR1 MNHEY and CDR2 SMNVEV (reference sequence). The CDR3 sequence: CASSGRTGGPTRSPLHF. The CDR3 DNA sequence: TGTGCCAGCAGTGGCAGGACAGGGGGCCCCACACGTTCACCCCTCCACTTT.

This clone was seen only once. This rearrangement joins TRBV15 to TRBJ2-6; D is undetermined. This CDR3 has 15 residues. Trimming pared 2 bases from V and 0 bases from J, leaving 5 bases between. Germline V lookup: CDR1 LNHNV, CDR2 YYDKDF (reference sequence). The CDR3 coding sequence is TGTGCCACCAGCAGAAAGAGCTCTGGGGCCAACGTCCTGACTTTC. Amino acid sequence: CATSRKSSGANVLTF.

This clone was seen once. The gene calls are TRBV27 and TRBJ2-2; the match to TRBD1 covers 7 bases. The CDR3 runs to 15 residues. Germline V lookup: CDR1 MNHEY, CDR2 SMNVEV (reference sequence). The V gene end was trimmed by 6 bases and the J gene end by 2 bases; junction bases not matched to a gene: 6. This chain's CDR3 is CASSPGTENTGELFF. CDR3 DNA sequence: TGTGCCAGCAGCCCCGGGACAGAAAACACCGGGGAGCTGTTTTTT.

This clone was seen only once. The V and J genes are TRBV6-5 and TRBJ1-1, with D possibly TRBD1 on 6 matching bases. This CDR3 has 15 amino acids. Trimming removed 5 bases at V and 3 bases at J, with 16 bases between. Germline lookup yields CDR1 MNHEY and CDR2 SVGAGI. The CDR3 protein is CASSRGGARYTEAFF. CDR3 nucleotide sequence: TGTGCCAGCAGTCGGGGGGGGGCGAGGTACACTGAAGCTTTCTTT.

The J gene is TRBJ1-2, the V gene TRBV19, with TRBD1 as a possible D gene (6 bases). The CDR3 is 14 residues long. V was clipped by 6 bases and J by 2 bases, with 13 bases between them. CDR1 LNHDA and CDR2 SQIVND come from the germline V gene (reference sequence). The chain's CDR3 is CASSPPTGNYGYTF. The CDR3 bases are TGTGCCAGTAGCCCCCCGACAGGCAACTATGGCTACACCTTC.

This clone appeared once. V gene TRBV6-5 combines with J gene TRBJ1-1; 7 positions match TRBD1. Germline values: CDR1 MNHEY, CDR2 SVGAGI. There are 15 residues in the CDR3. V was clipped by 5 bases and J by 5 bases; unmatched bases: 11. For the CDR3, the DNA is TGTGCCAGCAGTAAACAGGGGATGGGAGAAACTGAAGCTTTCTTT. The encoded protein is CASSKQGMGETEAFF.

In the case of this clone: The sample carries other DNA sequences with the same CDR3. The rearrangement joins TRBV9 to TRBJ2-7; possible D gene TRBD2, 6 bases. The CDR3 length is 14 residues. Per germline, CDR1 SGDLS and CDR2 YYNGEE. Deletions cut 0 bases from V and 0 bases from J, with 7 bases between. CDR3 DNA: TGTGCCAGCAGCGTAGGGGGGGACTCCTACGAGCAGTACTTC. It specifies CASSVGGDSYEQYF.

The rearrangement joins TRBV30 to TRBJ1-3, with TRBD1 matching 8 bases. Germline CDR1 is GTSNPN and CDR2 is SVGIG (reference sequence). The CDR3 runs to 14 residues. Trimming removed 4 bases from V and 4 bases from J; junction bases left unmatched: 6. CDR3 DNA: TGTGCCTGGATGCAGGGGGCTGGAGGAAACACCATATATTTT. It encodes CAWMQGAGGNTIYF.

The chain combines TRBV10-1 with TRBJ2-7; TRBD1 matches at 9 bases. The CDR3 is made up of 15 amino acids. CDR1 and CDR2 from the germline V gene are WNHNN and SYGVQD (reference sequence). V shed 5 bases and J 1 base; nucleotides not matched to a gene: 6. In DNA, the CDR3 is TGCGCCAGCAGTCTTGGACAGGGGAGATCCTACGAGCAGTACTTC. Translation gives CASSLGQGRSYEQYF.

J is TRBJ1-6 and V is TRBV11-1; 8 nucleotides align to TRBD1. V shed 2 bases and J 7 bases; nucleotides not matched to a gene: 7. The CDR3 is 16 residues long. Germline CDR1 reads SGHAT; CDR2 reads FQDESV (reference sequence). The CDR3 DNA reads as TGTGCCAGCAGCTTAAGGTCAAGGACAGGGAATTCACCCCTCCACTTT. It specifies CASSLRSRTGNSPLHF.

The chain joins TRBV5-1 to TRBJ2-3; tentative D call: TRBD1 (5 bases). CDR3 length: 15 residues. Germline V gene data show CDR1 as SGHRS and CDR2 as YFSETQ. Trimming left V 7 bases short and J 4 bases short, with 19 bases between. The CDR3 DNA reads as TGCGCCAGCGGCCCAGGGCAGGGCTCCGCAGATACGCAGTATTTT. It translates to CASGPGQGSADTQYF.

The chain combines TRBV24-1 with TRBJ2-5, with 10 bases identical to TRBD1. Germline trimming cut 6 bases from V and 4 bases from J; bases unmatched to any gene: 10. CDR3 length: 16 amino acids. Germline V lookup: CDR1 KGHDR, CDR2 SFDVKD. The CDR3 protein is CATSPFDRGLGETQYF. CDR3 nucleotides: TGTGCCACCAGTCCCTTTGACAGGGGGCTTGGAGAGACCCAGTACTTC.

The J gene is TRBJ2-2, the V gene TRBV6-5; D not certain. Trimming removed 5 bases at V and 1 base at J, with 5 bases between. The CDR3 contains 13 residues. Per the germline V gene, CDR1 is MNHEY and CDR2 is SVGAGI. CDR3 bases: TGTGCCAGCAGTACGGGGAACACCGGGGAGCTGTTTTTT. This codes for CASSTGNTGELFF.

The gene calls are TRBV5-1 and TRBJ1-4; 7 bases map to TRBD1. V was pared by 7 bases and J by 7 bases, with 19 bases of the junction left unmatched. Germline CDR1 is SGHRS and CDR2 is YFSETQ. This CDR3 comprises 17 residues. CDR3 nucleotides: TGCGCCAGCTCCGACCCAGGGGCGACAGGGTTAAGTGAAAAACTGTTTTTT. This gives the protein CASSDPGATGLSEKLFF.

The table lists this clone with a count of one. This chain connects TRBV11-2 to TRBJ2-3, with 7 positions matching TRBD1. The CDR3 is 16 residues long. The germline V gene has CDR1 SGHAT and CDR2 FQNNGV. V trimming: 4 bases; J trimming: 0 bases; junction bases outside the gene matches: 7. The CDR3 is CASSSGQFPSTDTQYF. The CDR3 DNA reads TGTGCCAGCAGCTCGGGACAGTTCCCTAGCACAGATACGCAGTATTTT.

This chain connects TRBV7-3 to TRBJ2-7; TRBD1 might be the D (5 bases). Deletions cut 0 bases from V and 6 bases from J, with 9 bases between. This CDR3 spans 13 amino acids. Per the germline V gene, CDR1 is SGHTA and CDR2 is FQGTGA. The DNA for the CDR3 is TGTGCCAGCAGCTTAACTGGGGCCCGCGAGCAGTACTTC. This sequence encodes CASSLTGAREQYF.

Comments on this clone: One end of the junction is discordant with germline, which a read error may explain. The CDR3 loop reads CASSTSGRALF. The CDR3 DNA sequence: TGTGCCAGCAGTACTAGCGGGCGGGCACTCTTC. This chain uses TRBV6-2 or TRBV6-3 with TRBJ2-1; 9 nucleotides match TRBD2. The CDR3 has 11 residues. Germline values: CDR1 MNHEY, CDR2 SVGEGT.

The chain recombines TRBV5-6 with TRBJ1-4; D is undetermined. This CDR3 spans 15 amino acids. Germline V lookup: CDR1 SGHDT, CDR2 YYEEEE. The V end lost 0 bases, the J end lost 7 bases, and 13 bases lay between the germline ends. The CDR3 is CASSLAGGIGEKLFF. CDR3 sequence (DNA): TGTGCCAGCAGCTTGGCCGGAGGCATTGGTGAAAAACTGTTTTTT.

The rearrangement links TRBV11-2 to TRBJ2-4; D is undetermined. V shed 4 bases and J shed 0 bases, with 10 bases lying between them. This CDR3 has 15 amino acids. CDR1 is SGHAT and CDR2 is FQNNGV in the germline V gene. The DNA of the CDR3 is TGTGCCAGCAGCTCAACCCAACTAGCCAAAAACATTCAGTACTTC. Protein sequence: CASSSTQLAKNIQYF.

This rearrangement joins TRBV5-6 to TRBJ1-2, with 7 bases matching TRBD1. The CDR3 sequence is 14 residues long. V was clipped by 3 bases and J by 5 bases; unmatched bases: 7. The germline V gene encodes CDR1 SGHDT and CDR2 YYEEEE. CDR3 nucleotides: TGTGCCAGCAGCTCGGGGGCAGGGGGATATGGCTACACCTTC. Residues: CASSSGAGGYGYTF. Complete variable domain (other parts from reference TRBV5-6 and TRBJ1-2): DAGVTQSPTHLIKTRGQQVTLRCSPKSGHDTVSWYQQALGQGPQFIFQYYEEEERQRGNFPDRFSGHQFPNYSSELNVNALLLGDSALYLCASSSGAGGYGYTFGSGTRLTVV.

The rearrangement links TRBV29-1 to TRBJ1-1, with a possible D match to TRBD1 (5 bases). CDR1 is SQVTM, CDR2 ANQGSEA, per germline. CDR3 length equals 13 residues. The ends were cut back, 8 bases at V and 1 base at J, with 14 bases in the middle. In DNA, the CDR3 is TGCAGCACTGGGGCAACAGAGAACACTGAAGCTTTCTTT. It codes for CSTGATENTEAFF.

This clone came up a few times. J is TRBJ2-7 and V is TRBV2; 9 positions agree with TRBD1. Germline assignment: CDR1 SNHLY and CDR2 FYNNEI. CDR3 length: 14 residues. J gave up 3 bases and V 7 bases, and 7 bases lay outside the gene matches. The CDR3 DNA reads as TGTGCCAGCAAAAGGGACAGGGCACTCTACGAGCAGTACTTC. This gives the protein CASKRDRALYEQYF.

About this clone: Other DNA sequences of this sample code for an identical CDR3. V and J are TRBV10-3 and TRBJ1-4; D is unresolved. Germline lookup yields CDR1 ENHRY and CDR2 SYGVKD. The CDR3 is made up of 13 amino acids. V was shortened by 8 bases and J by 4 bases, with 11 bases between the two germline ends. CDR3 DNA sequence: TGTGCCATCTCGGCCGGACTTAATGAAAAACTGTTTTTT. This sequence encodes CAISAGLNEKLFF.

CDR3 DNA sequence: TGCGCCAGCAGCTTGGATATGACAGGGCCAGCTTTCTTT. It encodes CASSLDMTGPAFF. The rearrangement links TRBV5-1 to TRBJ1-1; the match to TRBD1 covers 7 bases. Unmatched junction bases numbered 6, after V lost 0 bases and J lost 10 bases. This CDR3 comprises 13 residues. Germline CDR1 and CDR2: SGHRS and YFSETQ.

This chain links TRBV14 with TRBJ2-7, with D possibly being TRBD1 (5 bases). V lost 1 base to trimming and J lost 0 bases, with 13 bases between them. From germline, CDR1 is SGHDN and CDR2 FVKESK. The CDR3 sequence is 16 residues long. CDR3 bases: TGTGCCAGCAGCCAAGTTGGGGCACGCCGCTCCTACGAGCAGTACTTC. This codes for CASSQVGARRSYEQYF.

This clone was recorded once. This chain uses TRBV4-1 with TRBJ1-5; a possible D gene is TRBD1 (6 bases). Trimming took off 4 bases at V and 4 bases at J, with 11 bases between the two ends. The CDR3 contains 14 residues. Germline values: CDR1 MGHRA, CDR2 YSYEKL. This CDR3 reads CASSLPGANQPQHF. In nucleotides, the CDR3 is TGCGCCAGCAGCCTACCAGGGGCAAATCAGCCCCAGCATTTT.

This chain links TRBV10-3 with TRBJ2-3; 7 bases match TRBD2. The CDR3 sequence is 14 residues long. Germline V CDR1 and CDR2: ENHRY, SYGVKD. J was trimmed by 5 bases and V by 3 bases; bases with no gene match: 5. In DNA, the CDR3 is TGTGCCATCAGTGATGCGGGAGTCATAGATACGCAGTATTTT. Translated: CAISDAGVIDTQYF.